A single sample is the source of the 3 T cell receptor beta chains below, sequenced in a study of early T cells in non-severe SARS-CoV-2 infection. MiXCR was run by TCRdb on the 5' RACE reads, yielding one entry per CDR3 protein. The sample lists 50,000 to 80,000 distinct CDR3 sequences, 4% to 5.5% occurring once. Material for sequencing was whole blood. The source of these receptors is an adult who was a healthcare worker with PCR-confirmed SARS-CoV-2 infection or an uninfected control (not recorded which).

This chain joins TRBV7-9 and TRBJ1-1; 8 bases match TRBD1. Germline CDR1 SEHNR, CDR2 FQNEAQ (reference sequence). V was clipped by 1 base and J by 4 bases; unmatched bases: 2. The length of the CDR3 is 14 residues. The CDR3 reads CASSLVQGATEAFF. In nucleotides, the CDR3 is TGTGCCAGCAGCTTAGTGCAGGGGGCCACTGAAGCTTTCTTT.

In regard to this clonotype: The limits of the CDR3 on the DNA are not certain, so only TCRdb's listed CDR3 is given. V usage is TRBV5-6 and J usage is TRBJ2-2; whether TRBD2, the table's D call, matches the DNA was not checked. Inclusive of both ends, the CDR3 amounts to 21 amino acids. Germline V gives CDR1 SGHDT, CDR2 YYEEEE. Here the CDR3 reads CASSSLAANTGELFFGEGCFF.

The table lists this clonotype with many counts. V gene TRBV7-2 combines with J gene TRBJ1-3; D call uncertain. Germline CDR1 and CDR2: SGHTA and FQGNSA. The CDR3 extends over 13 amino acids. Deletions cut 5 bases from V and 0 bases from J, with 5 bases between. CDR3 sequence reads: CASSDSSGNTIYF. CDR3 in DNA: TGTGCCAGCAGCGATAGCTCTGGAAACACCATATATTTT.